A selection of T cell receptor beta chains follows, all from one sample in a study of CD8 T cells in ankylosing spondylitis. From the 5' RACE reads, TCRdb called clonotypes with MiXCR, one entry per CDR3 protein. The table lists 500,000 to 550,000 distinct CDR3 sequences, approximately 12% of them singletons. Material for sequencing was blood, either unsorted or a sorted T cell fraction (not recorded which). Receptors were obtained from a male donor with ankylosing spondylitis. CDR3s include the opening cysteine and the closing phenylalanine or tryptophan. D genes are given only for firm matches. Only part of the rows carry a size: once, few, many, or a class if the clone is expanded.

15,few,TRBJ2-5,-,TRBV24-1,TGTGCCACCAGTGATAGGAAACGGTTCCAAGAGACCCAGTACTTC,CATSDRKRFQETQYF
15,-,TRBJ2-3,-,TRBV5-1,TGCGCCAGCAGCTTGGCGCAGGGAAGCACAGATACGCAGTATTTT,CASSLAQGSTDTQYF
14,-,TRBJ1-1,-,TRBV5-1,TGCGCCAGCAGCTTGGATGGGGTAAACACTGAAGCTTTCTTT,CASSLDGVNTEAFF
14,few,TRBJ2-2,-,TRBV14,TGTGCCAGCAGCCCCCGACAGCACACCGGGGAGCTGTTTTTT,CASSPRQHTGELFF
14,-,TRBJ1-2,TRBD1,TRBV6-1,TGTGCCAGCAGTGGGGACAGAAGGAGTTATGGCTACACCTTC,CASSGDRRSYGYTF
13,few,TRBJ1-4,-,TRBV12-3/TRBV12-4,TGTGCCAGCAGTTTTCAATCGGTTGAAAAACTGTTTTTT,CASSFQSVEKLFF
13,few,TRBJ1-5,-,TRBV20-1,TGCAGTGCCCTGTCGGAGGGGGATCAGCCCCAGCATTTT,CSALSEGDQPQHF
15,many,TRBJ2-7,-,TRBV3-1,TGTGCCAGCAGCCCCGAAACCAGGGTTTTCGACGAGCAGTACTTC,CASSPETRVFDEQYF
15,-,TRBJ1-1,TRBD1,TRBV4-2,TGTGCCAGCAGCCGAGGACAGGGAATGAACACTGAAGCTTTCTTT,CASSRGQGMNTEAFF
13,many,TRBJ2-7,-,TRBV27,TGTGCCAGCAGTTTATACGGTTCCTACGAGCAGTACTTC,CASSLYGSYEQYF
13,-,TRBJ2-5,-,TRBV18,TGTGCCAGCTCACTCCTAGAGCAAGAGACCCAGTACTTC,CASSLLEQETQYF
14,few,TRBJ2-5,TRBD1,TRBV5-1,TGCGCCAGCAGCCCACAGGGGGCACTTGAGACCCAGTACTTC,CASSPQGALETQYF
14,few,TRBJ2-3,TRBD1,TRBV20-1,TGCAGTGCTCGTGGACAGGGGTTCACAGATACGCAGTATTTT,CSARGQGFTDTQYF
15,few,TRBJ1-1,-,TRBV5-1,TGCGCCAGCAGCTTGGTGAACGTAGGGAACACTGAAGCTTTCTTT,CASSLVNVGNTEAFF
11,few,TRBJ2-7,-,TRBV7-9,TGTGCCAGCAGCTCAGCTGGGGAGCAGTACTTC,CASSSAGEQYF
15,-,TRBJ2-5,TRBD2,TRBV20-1,TGCAGTGCCCAGAACCGGGAGGGCCCCGGGGAGACCCAGTACTTC,CSAQNREGPGETQYF
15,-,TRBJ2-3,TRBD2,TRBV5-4,TGTGCCAGCAGTTCTCTAGCGGGAGAGAAAGATACGCAGTATTTT,CASSSLAGEKDTQYF
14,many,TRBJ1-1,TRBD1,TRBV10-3,TGTGCCATCAGCTCGGGACAGCCTTCCCCCGAAGCTTTCTTT,CAISSGQPSPEAFF
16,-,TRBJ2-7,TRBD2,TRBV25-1,TGTGCCAGCAGTTCCATAGCGGGACTATCCTCCTACGAGCAGTACTTC,CASSSIAGLSSYEQYF
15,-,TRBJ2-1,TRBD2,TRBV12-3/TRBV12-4,TGTGCCAGCAGTGGGACTAGCGGGAGAAGGTATGAGCAGTTCTTC,CASSGTSGRRYEQFF
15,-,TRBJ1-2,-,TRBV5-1,TGCGCCAGCAGCTTGGGTGACGTCGCTAACTATGGCTACACCTTC,CASSLGDVANYGYTF
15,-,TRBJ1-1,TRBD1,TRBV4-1,TGCGCCAGCAGCCAAAGGACAGGGACTAACACTGAAGCTTTCTTT,CASSQRTGTNTEAFF
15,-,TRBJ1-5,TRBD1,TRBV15,TGTGCCACCAGCAGAGATGGGACAGGGAGTCAGCCCCAGCATTTT,CATSRDGTGSQPQHF
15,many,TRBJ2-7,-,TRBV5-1,TGCGCCAGCAGCTTGGATCCGGGGATCTTGTACGAGCAGTACTTC,CASSLDPGILYEQYF
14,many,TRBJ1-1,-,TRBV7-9,TGTGCCAGCAGCTTACCCGGGGGGAACACTGAAGCTTTCTTT,CASSLPGGNTEAFF
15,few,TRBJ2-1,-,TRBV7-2,TGTGCCAGCAGCTCCCGGGACTCCTCTCACAATGAGCAGTTCTTC,CASSSRDSSHNEQFF
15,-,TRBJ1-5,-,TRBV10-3,TGTGCCATCAGTGGTGCGGGTGAAGGCAATCAGCCCCAGCATTTT,CAISGAGEGNQPQHF
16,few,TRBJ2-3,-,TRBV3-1,TGTGCCAGCAGCCAACCCAGCGGGACAAACACAGATACGCAGTATTTT,CASSQPSGTNTDTQYF